This T cell receptor (beta chain) was profiled in a study of cytomegalovirus exposure and HLA in healthy donors. V lost 2 bases and J 8 bases, leaving 18 bases between the germline ends. CDR3 length equals 15 residues. Per the germline V gene, CDR1 is MNHEY and CDR2 is SVGAGI. 13 Jbeta primers and 60 Vbeta primers were used for the PCR. Libraries were prepared by immunoSEQ multiplex PCR; TCRdb keeps only in-frame clonotypes and omits some of them. The table records more than 150,000 clones, roughly 80% of them present only once. The source material was PBMCs. V gene TRBV6-5 combines with J gene TRBJ1-2, with D unresolved. The TCR comes from a man aged 40-49 years in good health and CMV-seropositive. CDR3 region: CASSYTTGSSLGYTF. The CDR3 DNA reads TGTGCCAGCAGTTACACCACCGGGTCCTCTCTGGGCTACACCTTC.